This T cell receptor beta chain is drawn from a study of blood T cell repertoires in COVID-19. This table comes from immunoSEQ multiplex PCR, and its TCRdb copy is limited to in-frame clones, with some not included. Altogether over 10,000 clones are present, more than 80% being singletons, with the ten largest covering about 5.6%. This CDR3 is built from 16 residues. V gave up 0 bases and J gave up 4 bases, with 13 bases separating them. The germline V gene has CDR1 LGHNA and CDR2 YNFKEQ. Only a few counts were recorded for this clone. The receptor comes from a human donor in a cohort sampled during active COVID-19. Sequenced material: peripheral blood. The chain recombines TRBV4-2 with TRBJ1-5; tentatively, D is TRBD1 (6 bases). The CDR3 reads CASSQDGGQKNQPQHF. The CDR3 DNA reads TGTGCCAGCAGCCAAGATGGAGGACAGAAAAATCAGCCCCAGCATTTT.